The TCR beta chain under discussion was sequenced for a study of technical replicates of blood from a handful of donors. Germline CDR1 and CDR2: LNHDA and SQIVND (reference sequence). V was cut by 6 bases and J by 2 bases, with 13 bases left in between. The CDR3 is 14 residues long. Using immunoSEQ multiplex PCR, the repertoire was profiled, and TCRdb retains in-frame clones only, with some absent. The profile shows 75,000 to 85,000 clones, approximately 78% of them singletons. The specimen sequenced was PBMCs. The origin of this receptor is a human donor in good health. Some clones in this sample may be carry-over from other donors' samples. The rearrangement uses TRBV19 and TRBJ2-5; maybe TRBD1 (7 bases). In DNA, the CDR3 is TGTGCCAGTAGGCCCGGGGGACAGCAAGAGACCCAGTACTTC. Its protein is CASRPGGQQETQYF.